These 21 T cell receptor beta chains share one sample of origin, sequenced in a study of post-analysis software for immune sequencing data. Antigens of these TCRs are unknown. The authors incorporated unique molecular identifiers into the TCR beta cDNA libraries. Each CDR3 protein is one row after TCRdb ran MiXCR on the PCR reads. The sample consists of under 900,000 distinct CDR3 sequences, approximately 57% of them appearing once. Study conclusions and caveats: The five TRBV segments detected at higher frequency in patients than in controls included TRBV5-6, TRBV5-1 and TRBV20-1.

Sequencing was carried out using blood. Every receptor here comes from a girl aged 5-17 years with multiple sclerosis.

CDR3 loop: CASSDGKGGWTQYF. CDR3 nucleotide sequence: TGTGCCAGCAGTGATGGGAAAGGAGGATGGACCCAGTACTTC. This chain links TRBV25-1 with TRBJ2-5, with a tentative D call TRBD2 (5 bases). Germline CDR1 MGHDK, CDR2 SYGVNS. Trimming shortened V by 3 bases and J by 7 bases, and 15 bases separated the two germline ends. CDR3 length: 14 residues.

This rearrangement joins TRBV29-1 to TRBJ2-3, with no clear D. CDR3 length: 14 amino acids. The germline gives CDR1 SQVTM, CDR2 ANQGSEA. Trimming took 3 bases from V and 2 from J, leaving 12 bases between them. For the CDR3, the DNA is TGCAGCGTTGATCTCCTCAGATCCACAGATACGCAGTATTTT. It codes for CSVDLLRSTDTQYF.

V is TRBV12-3 or TRBV12-4 and J is TRBJ2-3; 11 bases align to TRBD2. J lost 7 bases, V lost 5 bases, and 5 bases had no gene match. This CDR3 is 14 amino acids long. CDR3 amino acids: CASSKTSGKNTQYF. Here the CDR3 DNA reads TGTGCCAGCAGTAAGACTAGCGGGAAAAATACGCAGTATTTT.

This clonotype was counted a few times. This chain uses TRBV27 with TRBJ1-2, with D possibly matching TRBD1 (6 bases). In germline, CDR1 is MNHEY, CDR2 SMNVEV (reference sequence). This CDR3 has 12 amino acids. V lost 2 bases to trimming and J lost 7 bases, with 8 bases between them. CDR3 amino acids: CASSLRGAGYTF. Written as DNA, the CDR3 is TGTGCCAGCAGTTTACGGGGGGCTGGCTACACCTTC.

This clonotype was seen only a few times. The chain links TRBV25-1 to TRBJ2-1; D is unresolved. V was shortened by 4 bases and J by 8 bases, with 9 bases between the two germline ends. Germline V gene sequence: CDR1 MGHDK, CDR2 SYGVNS. The CDR3 runs 12 residues. This CDR3 reads CASSVPWDEQFF. In DNA form, the CDR3 reads TGTGCCAGCAGTGTTCCGTGGGATGAGCAGTTCTTC.

In this sample, this clonotype turned up once. The chain carries TRBV12-3 or TRBV12-4 and TRBJ2-4; D is possibly TRBD1 (6 bases). The J call may be in error: the DNA end matches TRBJ2-7 better. The CDR3 consists of 14 residues. DNA of the CDR3: TGTGCCAGCAGCTCCGGTGGGGGCAATTACGAGCAGTACTTC. Translating gives CASSSGGGNYEQYF.

This sequence joins TRBV29-1 and TRBJ2-7; D call uncertain. The CDR3 runs to 12 residues. CDR1 is SQVTM, CDR2 ANQGSEA, per germline. V was shortened by 4 bases and J by 7 bases, with 14 bases between the two germline ends. The CDR3 DNA follows: TGCAGCGTTGCTCGAGGCAATGGGGAGCAGTACTTC. It yields the protein CSVARGNGEQYF.

The chain recombines TRBV7-6 with TRBJ2-3, with 9 nucleotides matching TRBD2. Per germline, CDR1 SGHVS and CDR2 FNYEAQ. The trim removed 5 bases at V and 2 bases at J, leaving 5 bases unmatched. The CDR3 extends over 15 amino acids. For the CDR3, the DNA is TGTGCCAGCAGCCAAAGCGGGGGGTCCACAGATACGCAGTATTTT. This codes for CASSQSGGSTDTQYF. The whole variable domain, remainder taken from reference TRBV7-6 and TRBJ2-3, is GAGVSQSPRYKVTKRGQDVALRCDPISGHVSLYWYRQALGQGPEFLTYFNYEAQQDKSGLPNDRFSAERPEGSISTLTIQRTEQRDSAMYRCASSQSGGSTDTQYFGPGTRLTVL.

The CDR3 nucleotides are TGTGCCACCAGTGGCCCTTACAGGGGCCGGTCGGGTAGGGATACGCAGTATTTT. Translation: CATSGPYRGRSGRDTQYF. The chain combines TRBV24-1 with TRBJ2-3, with 7 bases matching TRBD1. Germline V lookup: CDR1 KGHDR, CDR2 SFDVKD. The V segment lost 5 bases and the J segment 6 bases; nucleotides outside the gene matches: 19. This CDR3 is 18 amino acids long.

A remark on this clonotype: A junction boundary mismatches the germline segment, possibly from a read error. The chain employs TRBV28 and TRBJ1-2; D is perhaps TRBD1 (6 bases). This CDR3 spans 15 amino acids. The germline CDR1 and CDR2 sequences are MDHEN and SYDVKM. Here the CDR3 reads CAGSLVGAGGYGYTF. CDR3 DNA sequence: TGTGCCGGCAGTTTAGTGGGGGCAGGTGGCTATGGCTACACCTTC.

The V call is TRBV7-9, the J call TRBJ2-5, with D possibly being TRBD2 (5 bases). This CDR3 has 16 amino acids. Germline values: CDR1 SEHNR, CDR2 FQNEAQ (reference sequence). V lost 1 base to trimming and J lost 2 bases, with 14 bases between them. The CDR3 is CASSLEGRTYQETQYF. The CDR3 DNA follows: TGTGCCAGCAGCTTAGAGGGCAGGACTTATCAAGAGACCCAGTACTTC.

V is TRBV6-5 and J is TRBJ2-6; TRBD1 matches at 7 bases. Per germline, CDR1 MNHEY and CDR2 SVGAGI. This CDR3 comprises 18 residues. Trimming at V came to 2 bases and at J to 2 bases, leaving 9 bases not matched to a gene. Written as DNA, the CDR3 is TGTGCCAGCAGTTACGCACAGGGGATACAGGCTGGGGCCAACGTCCTGACTTTC. It codes for CASSYAQGIQAGANVLTF.

The V gene is TRBV15, the J gene TRBJ2-7; D is perhaps TRBD1 (6 bases). V was cut by 1 base and J by 0 bases, with 10 bases left in between. The CDR3 is 15 amino acids. In germline, CDR1 is LNHNV, CDR2 YYDKDF (reference sequence). The CDR3 nucleotides are TGTGCCACCAGCAGAGGAGGACAGAGCTCCTACGAGCAGTACTTC. It specifies CATSRGGQSSYEQYF.

The table lists this clonotype with a few counts. The chain combines TRBV9 with TRBJ2-7, with D perhaps assigned TRBD1 or TRBD2 (5 bases each). CDR1 and CDR2 from the germline V gene are SGDLS and YYNGEE. The CDR3 sequence is 11 residues long. Trimming took off 3 bases at V and 7 bases at J, with 8 bases between the two ends. The CDR3 region is CASSAGGEQYF. The CDR3 DNA reads as TGTGCCAGCAGCGCTGGGGGTGAGCAGTACTTC. The full variable domain, its missing parts supplied by reference TRBV9 and TRBJ2-7, is DSGVTQTPKHLITATGQRVTLRCSPRSGDLSVYWYQQSLDQGLQFLIQYYNGEERAKGNILERFSAQQFPDLHSELNLSSLELGDSALYFCASSAGGEQYFGPGTRLTVT.

This sequence joins TRBV28 and TRBJ2-7; 12 bases fit TRBD2. The junction had 12 bases not matched to a gene; V was cut back by 5 bases and J by 7 bases. Germline assignment: CDR1 MDHEN and CDR2 SYDVKM. The CDR3 has 16 amino acids. In DNA form, the CDR3 reads TGTGCCAGCAGTCCCCGGACTAGCGGGGACCTCAATGAGCAGTACTTC. Its protein is CASSPRTSGDLNEQYF. Combining the CDR3 with reference TRBV28 and TRBJ2-7 gives the whole variable domain DVKVTQSSRYLVKRTGEKVFLECVQDMDHENMFWYRQDPGLGLRLIYFSYDVKMKEKGDIPEGYSVSREKKERFSLILESASTNQTSMYLCASSPRTSGDLNEQYFGPGTRLTVT.

This clonotype was seen a few times. The chain uses TRBV12-3 or TRBV12-4 and TRBJ2-4; TRBD1 might be the D (6 bases). Trimming removed 3 bases from V and 3 bases from J, with 12 bases in between. There are 15 residues in the CDR3. Written as DNA, the CDR3 is TGTGCCAGCAGTTTTGGTGGGGGCGGCAAAAACATTCAGTACTTC. Protein product: CASSFGGGGKNIQYF.

The CDR3 protein is CSVLSGGRLGGYTF. CDR3 nucleotide sequence: TGCAGCGTCCTCTCAGGGGGGCGCTTGGGTGGCTACACCTTC. The chain is built from TRBV29-1 and TRBJ1-2, with TRBD1 identical over 7 bases. V lost 6 bases, J lost 7 bases, and 14 bases stayed unmatched. Looked up from germline, CDR1 is SQVTM and CDR2 is ANQGSEA. The CDR3 is made up of 14 amino acids.

This clonotype showed up just a few times. J is TRBJ2-1 and V is TRBV20-1; no clear D gene. Per the germline V gene, CDR1 is DFQATT and CDR2 is SNEGSKA (reference sequence). The CDR3 is 16 amino acids. Deletions cut 5 bases from V and 3 bases from J, with 20 bases between. The CDR3 region has the DNA TGCAGTGCTCGGCCCGTCTCAACTGTAAACTACAATGAGCAGTTCTTC. Translating gives CSARPVSTVNYNEQFF.

In DNA, the CDR3 is TGCAGTGCAGGACTAGCGGGAGGCTACGAGCAGTACTTC. As protein: CSAGLAGGYEQYF. The J gene is TRBJ2-7, the V gene TRBV20-1, with 14 bases matching TRBD2. Germline V gene lookup returns CDR1 DFQATT and CDR2 SNEGSKA (reference sequence). The V segment lost 6 bases and the J segment 3 bases; nucleotides outside the gene matches: 1. This CDR3 has 13 residues.

This clonotype was picked up a small number of times. This sequence joins TRBV7-2 and TRBJ1-2, with D perhaps TRBD1 (6 bases). The V gene lost 5 bases and the J gene lost 8 bases, with 21 bases spanning the gap. Germline CDR1 reads SGHTA; CDR2 reads FQGNSA. There are 15 residues in the CDR3. The CDR3 DNA is TGTGCCAGCAGCCTTATGAGGGGGATCCTCTACGGCTACACCTTC. It yields the protein CASSLMRGILYGYTF.

This clonotype appeared a few times. The rearrangement uses TRBV15 and TRBJ2-4; 9 bases map to TRBD1. The CDR3 contains 17 residues. CDR1 is LNHNV and CDR2 is YYDKDF in the germline V gene (reference sequence). V shed 0 bases and J 6 bases; nucleotides not matched to a gene: 9. CDR3 bases: TGTGCCACCAGCAGAGAACAGGGGGCCCGGGGAGGAAACATTCAGTACTTC. It translates to CATSREQGARGGNIQYF.